The clone carrying this TCR beta chain was counted a few times. Assay: immunoSEQ multiplex PCR; the TCRdb copy retains only in-frame clones and omits some. The sample yields fewer than 600,000 clones, just over 75% seen once. Donors were healthy HIV-negative adults without recently reported acute infections or vaccinations. This record comes from a study of shared clonotypes between healthy human individuals. Looked up from germline, CDR1 is MNHNS and CDR2 is SASEGT. This CDR3 contains 14 residues. Trimming cost V 2 bases and J 2 bases, with 9 bases left between them. The material sequenced was PBMCs. The chain joins TRBV6-1 to TRBJ1-2; D gene ambiguous. The receptor's source is a woman aged 40 to 55 in good health. Some clones in this sample may be carry-over from other donors' samples. The CDR3 is CASSENWQNYGYTF. In nucleotides, the CDR3 is TGTGCCAGCAGTGAAAATTGGCAAAACTATGGCTACACCTTC.